This passage covers 32 T cell receptor beta chains from one sample sequenced in a study of T cells in Graves' hyperthyroidism and ophthalmopathy. The investigators amplified TCR beta CDR3 regions from RNA transcripts. In the first-round RT-PCR of the TCR CDR3, the HTBI primer set was used. TCRdb ran MiXCR on the multiplex PCR reads and lists one entry per CDR3 protein. The sample has under 550,000 distinct CDR3 sequences; roughly 21% are singletons. Sequencing used blood. The receptors originated from a man aged 40-50 years with Graves' ophthalmopathy.

The V and J genes are TRBV7-9 and TRBJ2-5, with D perhaps TRBD1 or TRBD2 (5 bases each). V was clipped by 1 base and J by 4 bases, with 19 bases between them. CDR3 length: 17 amino acids. The germline V gene encodes CDR1 SEHNR and CDR2 FQNEAQ (reference sequence). This chain's CDR3 is CASSLGLTEGRGETQYF. CDR3 sequence (DNA): TGTGCCAGCAGCTTAGGGCTCACAGAGGGGCGCGGAGAGACCCAGTACTTC.

The chain couples TRBV20-1 to TRBJ1-6; D unresolved. Trimming pared 6 bases from V and 7 bases from J, leaving 10 bases between. The CDR3 runs 12 residues. Germline V CDR1 and CDR2: DFQATT, SNEGSKA (reference sequence). CDR3 nucleotides: TGCAGTGCAGGAAGGGTAAATTCACCCCTCCACTTT. Its translation is CSAGRVNSPLHF.

About this clonotype: At one end, the junction sequence differs from germline, possibly due to a read error. This chain joins TRBV4-1 and TRBJ2-7; no reliable D call. This CDR3 spans 13 amino acids. Germline assignment: CDR1 MGHRA and CDR2 YSYEKL. The CDR3 spells CASGQFESYEQYF. CDR3 DNA sequence: TGCGCCAGCGGCCAATTTGAGTCCTACGAGCAGTACTTC.

The V gene is TRBV11-2, the J gene TRBJ1-3; D remains ambiguous. V lost 1 base and J 0 bases, leaving 10 bases between the germline ends. Germline V CDR1 and CDR2: SGHAT, FQNNGV. There are 16 residues in the CDR3. The CDR3 DNA is TGTGCCAGCAGCTTAGTTAGTCCCGGCTCTGGAAACACCATATATTTT. Translated: CASSLVSPGSGNTIYF.

Ten or more counts support this clonotype. The chain uses TRBV5-1 and TRBJ2-1, with D tentatively TRBD2 (6 bases). Between the trimmed V and J ends, which lost 7 bases and 1 base, there was a span of 18 bases. From germline, CDR1 is SGHRS and CDR2 YFSETQ. The CDR3 loop spans 16 amino acids. The CDR3 sequence is CASCQLASGSYNEQFF. Here the CDR3 DNA reads TGCGCCAGCTGCCAGCTGGCCAGCGGGTCCTACAATGAGCAGTTCTTC.

V and J are TRBV29-1 and TRBJ2-7; D uncertain. CDR1 and CDR2 from the germline V gene are SQVTM and ANQGSEA. V was pared by 1 base and J by 2 bases, with 9 bases between. The CDR3 totals 13 residues. CDR3 nucleotides: TGCAGCGTTGAAGGGGCCGGACCCTACGAGCAGTACTTC. This codes for CSVEGAGPYEQYF.

The sample holds a few counts of this clonotype. The chain recombines TRBV3-1 with TRBJ2-2; D possibly corresponds to TRBD1 (6 bases). The germline V gene encodes CDR1 LGHDT and CDR2 YNNKEL (reference sequence). The CDR3 totals 14 residues. V was pared by 7 bases and J by 1 base, with 10 bases between. In DNA form, the CDR3 reads TGTGCCAGCATCAAGGGACAGAACACCGGGGAGCTGTTTTTT. Amino acid sequence: CASIKGQNTGELFF.

J is TRBJ1-2 and V is TRBV9; tentatively, D is TRBD1 (5 bases). CDR1 is SGDLS, CDR2 YYNGEE, per germline. The germline V and J ends were trimmed by 0 bases and 1 base, with 10 bases remaining between them. The CDR3 runs 15 residues. The CDR3 bases are TGTGCCAGCAGCGTAGATGGGGGGGATAACTATGGCTACACCTTC. Translation: CASSVDGGDNYGYTF.

V and J are TRBV19 and TRBJ1-1; a possible D gene is TRBD1 (5 bases). CDR3 length: 16 residues. The V end was cut by 6 bases, the J end by 0 bases, with 17 bases between. Germline-derived CDR1 and CDR2 are LNHDA and SQIVND (reference sequence). The DNA for the CDR3 is TGTGCCAGTAGCCTTCGGAGACAGTTCATGAACACTGAAGCTTTCTTT. It specifies CASSLRRQFMNTEAFF.

The chain carries TRBV4-1 and TRBJ1-5, with TRBD1 as a possible D gene (5 bases). V shed 0 bases and J shed 6 bases, with 9 bases lying between them. Germline CDR1 is MGHRA and CDR2 is YSYEKL. This CDR3 is built from 14 residues. For the CDR3, the DNA is TGCGCCAGCAGCCAAGACAGGGTCTCTCAGCCCCAGCATTTT. This gives the protein CASSQDRVSQPQHF.

The chain carries TRBV20-1 and TRBJ1-2, with D possibly being TRBD1 (5 bases). Trimming removed 3 bases at V and 0 bases at J, with 8 bases between. CDR3 size: 13 residues. Germline V gives CDR1 DFQATT, CDR2 SNEGSKA (reference sequence). CDR3 protein: CSARRGTNYGYTF. Written as DNA, the CDR3 is TGCAGTGCTAGGAGGGGAACTAACTATGGCTACACCTTC.

The rearrangement joins TRBV27 to TRBJ1-5; 9 positions agree with TRBD1. Trimming cost V 6 bases and J 9 bases; bases outside gene matches: 9. Germline lookup yields CDR1 MNHEY and CDR2 SMNVEV (reference sequence). The CDR3 has 14 amino acids. CDR3 protein: CASRPLTGGGPQHF. In DNA form, the CDR3 reads TGTGCCAGCAGACCTCTGACAGGGGGTGGGCCCCAGCATTTT.

Note on this clonotype: A read error is possible here, since a much larger clone lies one base away. The V call is TRBV2, the J call TRBJ1-2; tentative D call: TRBD1 (5 bases). The CDR3 runs to 13 residues. Germline CDR1 and CDR2: SNHLY and FYNNEI. The CDR3: CAGSEGLGYGYTF. CDR3 coding DNA: TGTGCCGGCAGTGAGGGGCTAGGGTATGGCTACACCTTC.

The chain uses TRBV27 and TRBJ2-7; a possible D gene is TRBD1 (5 bases). The germline V gene has CDR1 MNHEY and CDR2 SMNVEV (reference sequence). The CDR3 has 14 residues. The V gene lost 4 bases and the J gene lost 2 bases, with 12 bases spanning the gap. The CDR3 loop reads CASSSGIGAYEQYF. CDR3 in DNA: TGTGCCAGCAGTTCAGGGATAGGAGCCTACGAGCAGTACTTC.

This clonotype was picked up a small number of times. The chain recombines TRBV3-1 with TRBJ2-2; D is undetermined. Trimming shortened V by 6 bases and J by 7 bases, and 15 bases separated the two germline ends. The germline gives CDR1 LGHDT, CDR2 YNNKEL (reference sequence). This CDR3 is built from 14 residues. The CDR3 sequence is CASSHRVAGGELFF. In nucleotides, the CDR3 is TGTGCCAGCAGTCACCGCGTGGCCGGCGGGGAGCTGTTTTTT.

The J gene is TRBJ2-7, the V gene TRBV14; a weak D match, TRBD1 (7 bases). Germline CDR1 is SGHDN and CDR2 is FVKESK. This CDR3 comprises 15 residues. V lost 0 bases and J lost 7, with 16 bases in between. The CDR3 spells CASSQDQGGGQEQYF. As DNA, the CDR3 is TGTGCCAGCAGCCAAGATCAGGGGGGAGGACAAGAGCAGTACTTC.

This clonotype was observed at least ten times. V and J are TRBV28 and TRBJ2-1; unclear D gene. The CDR3 loop spans 13 amino acids. V shed 6 bases and J shed 4 bases, with 10 bases lying between them. CDR1 is MDHEN and CDR2 is SYDVKM in the germline V gene. The CDR3 bases are TGTGCCAGCAGAGGCGCAGGTTACAATGAGCAGTTCTTC. This codes for CASRGAGYNEQFF.

This clonotype showed up many times. The chain recombines TRBV7-2 with TRBJ2-1; 8 nucleotides agree with TRBD1. The germline V gene has CDR1 SGHTA and CDR2 FQGNSA. Unmatched junction bases numbered 4, after V lost 3 bases and J lost 12 bases. The CDR3 is made up of 12 amino acids. This chain's CDR3 is CASSFTGGRQFF. CDR3 nucleotide sequence: TGTGCCAGCAGCTTCACAGGGGGTCGGCAGTTCTTC.

The gene calls are TRBV5-1 and TRBJ2-1, with 10 bases fitting TRBD2. The V gene's germline CDR1 is SGHRS and CDR2 YFSETQ. The CDR3 is 13 amino acids. The ends lost 6 bases at V and 9 bases at J; junction bases unmatched: 6. In DNA form, the CDR3 reads TGCGCCAGCACAAGCGGGGGGGCGATTGAGCAGTTCTTC. Translated, it gives CASTSGGAIEQFF.

This clonotype was seen a handful of times. The chain links TRBV5-1 to TRBJ2-5; D perhaps matches TRBD2 (6 bases). The germline V gene encodes CDR1 SGHRS and CDR2 YFSETQ. CDR3 length equals 14 residues. V was trimmed by 0 bases and J by 10 bases, leaving 16 bases between them. For the CDR3, the DNA is TGCGCCAGCAGCTTGGAGGGTACGGGGAGGCACCAGTACTTC. This codes for CASSLEGTGRHQYF.

This clonotype was detected a few times. The chain is built from TRBV3-1 and TRBJ2-3; possible D gene TRBD2, 5 bases. Between the trimmed V and J ends, which lost 4 bases and 2 bases, there was a span of 13 bases. Germline CDR1 LGHDT, CDR2 YNNKEL (reference sequence). The length of the CDR3 is 15 residues. CDR3 in amino acids: CASSLSRVFTDTQYF. The CDR3 DNA reads as TGTGCCAGCAGCCTGTCGAGGGTATTCACAGATACGCAGTATTTT.

The J gene is TRBJ1-5, the V gene TRBV28, with 7 bases aligning to TRBD1. Germline V CDR1 and CDR2: MDHEN, SYDVKM. Trimming took 5 bases from V and 6 from J; bases not matched to a gene: 13. This CDR3 is 16 amino acids long. In DNA, the CDR3 is TGTGCCAGCAGTACCTCCACAGGGGCCGGGCGTCAGCCCCAGCATTTT. As protein: CASSTSTGAGRQPQHF.

This clonotype was counted only a few times. V usage is TRBV7-2 and J usage is TRBJ1-5, with no clear D. Germline-derived CDR1 and CDR2 are SGHTA and FQGNSA. This CDR3 spans 16 amino acids. Trimming cost V 0 bases and J 7 bases, with 16 bases left between them. Here the CDR3 reads CASSLALGRPDQPQHF. Here the CDR3 DNA reads TGTGCCAGCAGCTTAGCTCTGGGCAGGCCCGACCAGCCCCAGCATTTT.

The chain joins TRBV5-1 to TRBJ2-2; no clear D gene. The CDR3 length is 16 residues. V dropped 1 base and J dropped 2 bases, with 12 bases sitting between them. CDR1 and CDR2 (germline): SGHRS, YFSETQ. The DNA for the CDR3 is TGCGCCAGCAGCTTGTTTTTGAGTCTAAACACCGGGGAGCTGTTTTTT. Its translation: CASSLFLSLNTGELFF.

This clonotype was recorded many times. The CDR3 region has the DNA TGTGCCAGCAGCTCCCGACAGGGGTTGAGCACTGAAGCTTTCTTT. It encodes CASSSRQGLSTEAFF. V gene TRBV13 combines with J gene TRBJ1-1; 8 bases align to TRBD1. Germline values: CDR1 PRHDT, CDR2 FYEKMQ (reference sequence). V lost 4 bases and J lost 4; bases outside the gene matches: 8. This CDR3 is built from 15 residues.

There are many counts of this clonotype. One end of the junction is discordant with germline, which a read error may explain. The J gene is TRBJ2-1, the V gene TRBV5-1, with unresolved D. The CDR3 consists of 14 residues. CDR1 and CDR2 from the germline V gene are SGHRS and YFSETQ. CDR3 residues: CASSLPGSYNEQFF. DNA of the CDR3: TGTGCCAGCAGCTTACCGGGTTCCTACAATGAGCAGTTCTTC.

CDR3 DNA sequence: TGTGCCAGCAGTGTTTCCCCCCTCTACGAGCAGTACTTC. Amino acids: CASSVSPLYEQYF. The chain is built from TRBV2 and TRBJ2-7; no firm D call. The germline V gene has CDR1 SNHLY and CDR2 FYNNEI. V lost 4 bases to trimming and J lost 3 bases, with 10 bases between them. The CDR3 sequence is 13 residues long.

This clonotype occurred a few times. CDR3 region: CASSLSTANYGYTF. The CDR3 bases are TGTGCCAGCAGCTTGTCAACAGCTAACTATGGCTACACCTTC. The rearrangement uses TRBV7-8 and TRBJ1-2; D ambiguous. CDR3 length equals 14 residues. The ends were cut back, 3 bases at V and 0 bases at J, with 8 bases in the middle. Looked up from germline, CDR1 is SGHVS and CDR2 is FQNEAQ.

The V gene is TRBV20-1, the J gene TRBJ1-6, with 7 bases aligning to TRBD1. Germline trimming cut 4 bases from V and 10 bases from J; bases unmatched to any gene: 10. In germline, CDR1 is DFQATT, CDR2 SNEGSKA (reference sequence). The CDR3 has 14 amino acids. As DNA, the CDR3 is TGCAGTGCTAAAGAGACAGGGTTGAGGTCACCCCTCCACTTT. Protein: CSAKETGLRSPLHF.

V and J are TRBV20-1 and TRBJ2-2; D is possibly TRBD1 (6 bases). Trimming removed 0 bases from V and 1 base from J, with 12 bases in between. The CDR3 length is 16 residues. CDR1 DFQATT and CDR2 SNEGSKA come from the germline V gene (reference sequence). The CDR3 sequence: CSARDLQGRNTGELFF. Here the CDR3 DNA reads TGCAGTGCTAGAGATCTCCAGGGGCGGAACACCGGGGAGCTGTTTTTT.

This clonotype was recorded many times. The J gene is TRBJ2-5, the V gene TRBV20-1; perhaps TRBD1 as D (6 bases). Germline CDR1 DFQATT, CDR2 SNEGSKA (reference sequence). Deletions cut 3 bases from V and 5 bases from J, with 22 bases between. This CDR3 is built from 16 residues. DNA of the CDR3: TGCAGTGCTAGTGCCCCACAGGGCTCCGGGACGGAGACCCAGTACTTC. This codes for CSASAPQGSGTETQYF.

This clonotype showed up many times. CDR3 nucleotide sequence: TGTGCCAGCAGCTCCGGGACAGGGGCGTACAATGAGCAGTTCTTC. This encodes CASSSGTGAYNEQFF. V gene TRBV5-5 combines with J gene TRBJ2-1; 10 nucleotides line up with TRBD1. Germline assignment: CDR1 SGHKS and CDR2 YYEKEE (reference sequence). The CDR3 extends over 15 amino acids. The V gene end was trimmed by 3 bases and the J gene end by 4 bases; junction bases not matched to a gene: 4. Variable domain in full (rest from reference TRBV5-5 and TRBJ2-1): DAGVTQSPTHLIKTRGQQVTLRCSPISGHKSVSWYQQVLGQGPQFIFQYYEKEERGRGNFPDRFSARQFPNYSSELNVNALLLGDSALYLCASSSGTGAYNEQFFGPGTRLTVL.